This T cell receptor (beta chain) was sequenced for a study of CD8+ T cells in alopecia areata (dated by TCRdb to the late 2010s). Turning to the overall study: The treated patients took part in an open-label pilot trial in which moderate-to-severe alopecia areata was treated with oral tofacitinib at 5 to 10 mg twice daily. Tofacitinib was given for 6 to 18 months, followed by 6 months of follow-up off drug to assess delayed response and recurrence. Disease severity in treated patients was measured with the SALT score, which quantifies the percentage of affected scalp surface area. To study T cell clonal expansion in alopecia areata, the researchers applied high-throughput TCRbeta sequencing to both the C3H/HeJ mouse model and human patients. Scalp tissue and sorted CD4+ and CD8+ peripheral blood T cells from patchy and totalis/universalis alopecia areata patients and from healthy controls were covered by human TCRbeta sequencing. Patients on tofacitinib were biopsied at baseline and after 4 and 24 weeks of treatment, and several of the patients also had a later scalp biopsy. Scalp clonality was compared among normal scalp (n=4), patchy alopecia areata scalp (n=8), and alopecia totalis/universalis scalp (n=8). RNA came from the PAXgene miRNA kit for fixed scalp, the miRNeasy kit for PBMCs, and the RNeasy kit for mouse skin. Amplification of TCRbeta CDR3 regions was done by immunoSEQ multiplex PCR using 35 Vbeta forward primers and 13 Jbeta reverse primers.

The time point label of this sample denotes: 4 weeks on oral tofacitinib. Reading the label with the study, this specimen's treatment or condition is: oral pan-JAK inhibitor, 5-10 mg twice daily. Peripheral blood and lesional scalp punch biopsies were obtained from patients with alopecia areata. After PBMCs were isolated by density centrifugation and stained for CD3, CD4 and CD8, a FACSAria was used to sort CD4+ and CD8+ T cells. Remarks on this clone: Its antigen is unknown. It has no much larger one-base neighbor in the sample; base qualities were not kept.

The paper's findings and limits, for the study overall: Unlike mouse skin, which is dominated by gammadelta T cells, normal human skin has resident alphabeta T cells that are also sequenced, and this complicates analysis of the scalp TCR repertoire. During tofacitinib treatment, many expanded lesional clones remained in scalp and blood, and this persistence may partly explain relapse after treatment is stopped. Compared with normal scalp, lesional scalp had higher clonality and more expanded CD8+ clones, particularly in alopecia totalis/universalis, a pattern that suggests antigenic drive. The treated cohort was small, with a single nonresponder, so links between baseline CD8+ expansion and response need larger studies. Tofacitinib significantly decreased scalp clonality and the number of expanded CD8+ clones among the top 100 scalp clones. Shared TCR sequences between patients were less evident than in mice, which may be partly attributable to HLA diversity in the patient population.

Library construction relied on the immunoSEQ multiplex PCR assay. RNA was extracted from all samples and reverse transcribed into cDNA as template for TCR sequencing. SuperScript III was used to make first-strand cDNA, primed with a 2:1 mix of oligo-dT and random hexamers. A synthetic immune receptor repertoire was used to assess amplification bias, and residual bias was removed computationally. The authors processed their data as follows. After raw reads were preprocessed to remove errors, the CDR3 was defined following IMGT conventions as running from the conserved cysteine to phenylalanine. Clonality was calculated as 1 minus Shannon entropy normalized by log2 of the number of productive unique TCRs. CD4 or CD8 identity of scalp clones was inferred by cross-referencing scalp TCRbeta sequences with sorted blood CD4 and CD8 repertoires. Not all clones reach the TCRdb copy of this immuneACCESS table, which keeps in-frame sequences only. Checked studies attribute under half of the gap to unresolved V genes and leave the rest unexplained. For V, J and clone size, that table is used; D and trimming come from the DNA. This sample lists more than 85,000 clones; roughly three fifths were detected once. The top ten clonotypes cover roughly a sixth of the sample.

This specimen consisted of CD8+ T cells sorted from blood, obtained at week 4, from a patient treated with tofacitinib. The origin of this receptor is a human donor with alopecia areata.

The sequenced DNA is TGTGCCAGCAGTTACGGGGGGAACACTGAAGCTTTCTTT. Its translation reads: CASSYGGNTEAFF. The chain employs TRBV6-6 and TRBJ1-1; a tentative D match to TRBD1 spans 5 bases. The CDR3 has 13 amino acids, counting the end cysteine and phenylalanine. The kept DNA is CDR3 alone, 39 bases in frame from the first base. The germline V gene (reference sequence) yields MNHNY for CDR1 and SVGAGI for CDR2. V sheds 2 bases and J sheds 1 base, leaving 5 bases between their ends.